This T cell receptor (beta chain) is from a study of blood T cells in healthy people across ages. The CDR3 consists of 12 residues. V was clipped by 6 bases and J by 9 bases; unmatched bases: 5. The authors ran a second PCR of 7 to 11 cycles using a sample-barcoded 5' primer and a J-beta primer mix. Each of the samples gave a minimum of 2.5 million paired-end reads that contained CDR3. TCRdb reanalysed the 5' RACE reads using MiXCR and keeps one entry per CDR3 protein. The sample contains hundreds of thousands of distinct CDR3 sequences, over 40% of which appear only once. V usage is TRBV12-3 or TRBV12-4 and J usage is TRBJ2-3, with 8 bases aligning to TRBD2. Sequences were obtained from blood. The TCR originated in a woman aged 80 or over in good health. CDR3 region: CASRLAGGTQYF. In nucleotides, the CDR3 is TGTGCCAGCAGATTGGCGGGAGGAACGCAGTATTTT.